A single sample gave rise to the 23 T cell receptor beta chains below, sequenced in a study of T cells after yellow fever vaccination. TCRdb reprocessed the 5' RACE reads via MiXCR and lists one record per CDR3 protein. The sample has roughly 150,000 distinct CDR3 sequences; under 7% are singletons. Source: CD4+ T cells sorted from PBMCs, taken 10 days after the yellow fever booster vaccination. The receptors shown here come from a man in his thirties or forties who received the YFV17D yellow fever vaccine.

This clonotype has ten or more counts. The chain joins TRBV7-6 to TRBJ2-7; 14 nucleotides line up with TRBD2. With V trimmed by 1 base and J by 6 bases, 5 bases remained unmatched. Per the germline V gene, CDR1 is SGHVS and CDR2 is FNYEAQ. This CDR3 is built from 16 residues. The CDR3 nucleotides read TGTGCCAGCAGCTTAGTAGGGACTAGCGGGAGAGGCGAGCAGTACTTC. Protein product: CASSLVGTSGRGEQYF.

The table lists this clonotype with many counts. The J gene is TRBJ2-3, the V gene TRBV10-1; 7 nucleotides agree with TRBD1. Per germline, CDR1 WNHNN and CDR2 SYGVQD (reference sequence). This CDR3 comprises 16 residues. With V trimmed by 6 bases and J by 0 bases, 9 bases remained unmatched. CDR3 region: CASRPDRDLSTDTQYF. As DNA, the CDR3 is TGCGCCAGCAGACCCGACAGGGACCTTAGCACAGATACGCAGTATTTT.

At least ten counts were recorded for this clonotype. V gene TRBV7-2 combines with J gene TRBJ2-3, with unresolved D. Germline V lookup: CDR1 SGHTA, CDR2 FQGNSA. The germline V and J ends were trimmed by 2 bases and 1 base, with 7 bases remaining between them. The CDR3 has 14 amino acids. CDR3 loop: CASSLTPRTDTQYF. The CDR3, as DNA: TGTGCCAGCAGCTTAACTCCGCGCACAGATACGCAGTATTTT.

This clonotype was detected ten times or more. The J gene is TRBJ2-6, the V gene TRBV29-1; possibly TRBD1 for D (5 bases). Per germline, CDR1 SQVTM and CDR2 ANQGSEA. The V and J ends lost 6 bases and 0 bases respectively, with 15 bases between them. CDR3 length equals 16 residues. The CDR3 region is CSVRQGGPSGANVLTF. The CDR3 bases are TGCAGCGTCCGCCAGGGCGGACCCTCTGGGGCCAACGTCCTGACTTTC.

This clonotype was counted at least ten times. The chain carries TRBV20-1 and TRBJ1-6; D may be TRBD1 (5 bases). V gave up 3 bases and J gave up 6 bases, with 12 bases separating them. Germline V lookup: CDR1 DFQATT, CDR2 SNEGSKA (reference sequence). The CDR3 runs 14 residues. The CDR3 nucleotides are TGCAGTGCTAGTGTCTCAGGGCCTAATTCACCCCTCCACTTT. It encodes CSASVSGPNSPLHF.

The chain uses TRBV6-1 and TRBJ2-3; TRBD1 aligns across 7 bases. Germline lookup yields CDR1 MNHNS and CDR2 SASEGT. The CDR3 consists of 14 residues. The trim removed 5 bases at V and 3 bases at J, leaving 5 bases unmatched. The CDR3 bases are TGTGCCAGCAGTAAGGCACAGGGGACAGATACGCAGTATTTT. This codes for CASSKAQGTDTQYF.

This clonotype was detected many times. V gene TRBV2 combines with J gene TRBJ2-1; 8 bases line up with TRBD2. This CDR3 spans 15 amino acids. Losses at the gene ends were 3 bases for V and 9 bases for J; bases not matched to a gene: 10. Germline-derived CDR1 and CDR2 are SNHLY and FYNNEI. In nucleotides, the CDR3 is TGTGCCAGCAGTGATTCCGGGAGGGCCAGAGGTGAGCAGTTCTTC. This codes for CASSDSGRARGEQFF.

In its sample, this clonotype was seen many times. The V and J genes are TRBV20-1 and TRBJ2-1; D possibly corresponds to TRBD2 (6 bases). This CDR3 has 16 residues. Trimming took 6 bases from V and 9 from J, leaving 27 bases between them. Germline CDR1 reads DFQATT; CDR2 reads SNEGSKA (reference sequence). The CDR3 coding sequence is TGCAGTGCACTCCAGACTAGATCGCTAGTGGGAGGTGAGCAGTTCTTC. Protein product: CSALQTRSLVGGEQFF.

J is TRBJ2-5 and V is TRBV20-1; D is possibly TRBD1 (5 bases). Trimming cost V 2 bases and J 5 bases, with 12 bases left between them. CDR3 length equals 13 residues. Germline V lookup: CDR1 DFQATT, CDR2 SNEGSKA (reference sequence). The CDR3 here is CSARMWGSETQYF. For the CDR3, the DNA is TGCAGTGCTAGAATGTGGGGCAGTGAGACCCAGTACTTC.

This clonotype has only a few counts. This chain links TRBV5-1 with TRBJ1-5; a weak D match, TRBD1 (5 bases). CDR1 and CDR2 from the germline V gene are SGHRS and YFSETQ. The CDR3 extends over 13 amino acids. Deletions cut 2 bases from V and 7 bases from J, with 10 bases between. CDR3 sequence (DNA): TGCGCCAGCAGCTTATTCGCAGGGCAGCCCCAGCATTTT. This sequence encodes CASSLFAGQPQHF.

This clonotype appeared a few times. CDR3 protein: CATSPRRAGPNTEAFF. CDR3 nucleotides: TGTGCCACCAGCCCCCGACGGGCAGGCCCGAACACTGAAGCTTTCTTT. The chain couples TRBV15 to TRBJ1-1; D not resolved. Germline CDR1 reads LNHNV; CDR2 reads YYDKDF (reference sequence). V was cut by 5 bases and J by 1 base, with 17 bases left in between. The CDR3 has 16 residues.

This clonotype was seen at least ten times. The junction differs from germline at one of its ends, possibly a read error. The gene calls are TRBV5-5 and TRBJ1-2, with D perhaps TRBD1 (6 bases). CDR3 length equals 15 residues. The V gene's germline CDR1 is SGHKS and CDR2 YYEKEE (reference sequence). Here the CDR3 reads CASSLGGLGNYGYIF. Written as DNA, the CDR3 is TGTGCCAGCAGCTTAGGGGGTTTGGGCAACTATGGCTACATCTTC.

As to this clonotype: A much larger clone is a single base away; this may be a read error. A read error is likely, as this CDR3 ends without the conserved phenylalanine or tryptophan. The V gene is TRBV28, the J gene TRBJ1-5; D is unclear. Deletions cut 5 bases from V and 7 bases from J, with 18 bases between. CDR1 is MDHEN, CDR2 SYDVKM, per germline. CDR3 length equals 15 residues. The CDR3 nucleotides read TGTGCCAGCAGTCTACCCCCGGGTGGTTCCCAGCCCCAGCATATT. Its translation is CASSLPPGGSQPQHI.

This clonotype was counted many times. The chain employs TRBV7-2 and TRBJ2-7; 13 bases are shared with TRBD2. Germline CDR1 is SGHTA and CDR2 is FQGNSA. The length of the CDR3 is 15 residues. V was clipped by 5 bases and J by 3 bases; unmatched bases: 4. CDR3 residues: CASSLRTSGGYEQYF. The CDR3, as DNA: TGTGCCAGCAGCCTAAGGACTAGCGGGGGCTACGAGCAGTACTTC. The whole variable domain, filled in from reference TRBV7-2 and TRBJ2-7, reads GAGVSQSPSNKVTEKGKDVELRCDPISGHTALYWYRQSLGQGLEFLIYFQGNSAPDKSGLPSDRFSAERTGGSVSTLTIQRTQQEDSAVYLCASSLRTSGGYEQYFGPGTRLTVT.

The chain is built from TRBV6-1 and TRBJ2-7, with a weak D call TRBD1 (5 bases). CDR1 MNHNS and CDR2 SASEGT come from the germline V gene. The CDR3 sequence is 14 residues long. Trimming removed 5 bases from V and 4 bases from J, with 15 bases in between. CDR3 sequence: CASSQQVMTYEQYF. CDR3 bases: TGTGCCAGCAGTCAACAGGTAATGACTTACGAGCAGTACTTC.

There are many counts of this clonotype. The chain links TRBV7-2 to TRBJ1-2; no reliable D call. Germline-derived CDR1 and CDR2 are SGHTA and FQGNSA. V lost 6 bases, J lost 7 bases, and 12 bases lay in between. The CDR3 has 12 residues. CDR3 nucleotides: TGTGCCAGCAGTCAATCGAACGTTGGCTACACCTTC. Translation: CASSQSNVGYTF.

This clonotype was seen at least ten times. This rearrangement joins TRBV7-2 to TRBJ2-7, with TRBD2 as a possible D gene (5 bases). Looked up from germline, CDR1 is SGHTA and CDR2 is FQGNSA. V gave up 0 bases and J gave up 6 bases, with 9 bases separating them. This CDR3 contains 13 residues. CDR3 loop: CASSLARGIEQYF. The CDR3 DNA follows: TGTGCCAGCAGCTTAGCTCGGGGAATCGAGCAGTACTTC.

Ten or more counts support this clonotype. The rearrangement links TRBV6-5 to TRBJ2-2, with 9 bases fitting TRBD1. CDR1 is MNHEY and CDR2 is SVGAGI in the germline V gene. The V and J ends lost 4 bases and 5 bases, in that order; junction bases with no gene match: 5. The CDR3 is 15 amino acids. As DNA, the CDR3 is TGTGCCAGCAGTTCCGGGACAGGGTTAACCGGGGAGCTGTTTTTT. It yields the protein CASSSGTGLTGELFF.

This clonotype was counted at least ten times. This chain connects TRBV7-2 to TRBJ2-3, with D possibly matching TRBD2 (6 bases). Germline V lookup: CDR1 SGHTA, CDR2 FQGNSA. Between the trimmed V and J ends, which lost 5 bases and 0 bases, there was a span of 15 bases. The CDR3 contains 16 residues. Here the CDR3 reads CASSPRDFPSTDTQYF. DNA for the CDR3: TGTGCCAGCAGCCCGAGGGACTTCCCTAGCACAGATACGCAGTATTTT.

This clonotype was counted many times. V gene TRBV5-1 combines with J gene TRBJ2-5, with 7 bases that match TRBD1. In germline, CDR1 is SGHRS, CDR2 YFSETQ. This CDR3 is built from 15 residues. With 4 bases clipped from V and 5 bases from J, the junction kept 11 bases outside the gene matches. CDR3 in DNA: TGCGCCAGCAGCCAGAACAGGGGCGGCGAGGAGACCCAGTACTTC. Its translation: CASSQNRGGEETQYF.

This clonotype was found many times. The V and J genes are TRBV5-6 and TRBJ1-2, with 7 positions matching TRBD1. V trimming: 2 bases; J trimming: 4 bases; junction bases outside the gene matches: 8. The CDR3 runs 15 residues. Germline V CDR1 and CDR2: SGHDT, YYEEEE. CDR3 region: CASSFPGTEGYGYTF. CDR3 DNA sequence: TGTGCCAGCAGCTTTCCCGGGACAGAAGGCTATGGCTACACCTTC.

This clonotype was seen a few times. This rearrangement joins TRBV23-1 to TRBJ2-3; D is perhaps TRBD1 (7 bases). TRBV23-1 is sorted into the ORF group, with uncertain function. There are 17 residues in the CDR3. The ends were cut back, 2 bases at V and 4 bases at J, with 19 bases in the middle. Here the CDR3 reads CASSQGSLRGDADTQYF. CDR3 bases: TGCGCCAGCAGTCAAGGCTCACTCAGGGGGGACGCAGATACGCAGTATTTT.

The rearrangement links TRBV18 to TRBJ1-4; D uncertain. The CDR3 spans 14 residues. V lost 3 bases and J lost 3, with 8 bases in between. Germline CDR1 and CDR2: KGHSH and LQKENI. The CDR3 loop is CASSPGRSNEKLFF. The CDR3 DNA is TGTGCCAGCTCACCGGGCAGATCTAATGAAAAACTGTTTTTT. The complete variable domain, with remaining parts taken from reference TRBV18 and TRBJ1-4, reads NAGVMQNPRHLVRRRGQEARLRCSPMKGHSHVYWYRQLPEEGLKFMVYLQKENIIDESGMPKERFSAEFPKEGPSILRIQQVVRGDSAAYFCASSPGRSNEKLFFGSGTQLSVL.